The rows below give T cell receptor beta chains drawn from one sample of a study of shared T cell receptors in the human thymus. Profiled with immunoSEQ multiplex PCR; TCRdb holds only in-frame clones, not every one. The sample gives 550,000 to 800,000 clones, over 75% of which show up once; roughly 0.01% is in the top ten. The same data also went into a second study, on human thymus T cells.

The sample comprised thymocytes. Receptor source: a girl younger than two with a congenital heart defect. Each CDR3 is given with its conserved first and last residue. A D gene is named only where the DNA matches it firmly. Expanded clones are given a class, and other clones once, few, many or no size at all.

CDR3aa | CDR3nt | v_gene | d_gene | j_gene | abundance
CASSQGRNSWRNSPLHF | TGCGCCAGCAGCCAAGGTCGTAATTCCTGGCGGAATTCACCCCTCCACTTT | TRBV4-3 | NA | TRBJ1-6 | NA
CASSVDQGADGYTF | TGTGCCAGCAGCGTAGATCAGGGGGCGGACGGCTACACCTTC | TRBV9 | TRBD1 | TRBJ1-2 | NA
CASSQYAGTPYEQYF | TGTGCCAGCAGCCAATACGCCGGGACACCGTACGAGCAGTACTTC | TRBV6-5 | NA | TRBJ2-7 | NA
CASSPHRIAGFSYNEQFF | TGTGCCAGCAGCCCCCACCGGATAGCGGGGTTCTCCTACAATGAGCAGTTCTTC | TRBV14 | TRBD2 | TRBJ2-1 | NA
CASSLASTSGVKETQYF | TGTGCCAGCAGCTTAGCGTCGACTAGCGGGGTTAAAGAGACCCAGTACTTC | TRBV7-2 | TRBD2 | TRBJ2-5 | NA
CASSLSTEAYEQYF | TGTGCCAGCAGCTTAAGTACAGAAGCCTACGAGCAGTACTTC | TRBV11-3 | NA | TRBJ2-7 | once
CASSLSLEETQYF | TGTGCCAGCAGCTTGTCACTAGAAGAGACCCAGTACTTC | TRBV5-4 | NA | TRBJ2-5 | NA
CASSLSAGQGSSYNSPLHF | TGTGCCAGCAGTTTATCGGCGGGACAGGGTAGCTCCTATAATTCACCCCTCCACTTT | TRBV27 | TRBD1 | TRBJ1-6 | NA
CASSPLSGVGTEAFF | TGCGCCAGCAGCCCCCTCTCAGGGGTCGGGACTGAAGCTTTCTTT | TRBV5-1 | NA | TRBJ1-1 | few
CASSLAWRAPCEQYF | TGTGCCAGCAGCTTAGCTTGGAGGGCCCCCTGCGAGCAGTACTTC | TRBV7-9 | NA | TRBJ2-7 | NA
CASSASTGYTF | TGTGCCAGCAGCGCATCTACTGGCTACACCTTC | TRBV9 | NA | TRBJ1-2 | NA
CASSISPMSRETQYF | TGTGCCAGTAGTATATCACCTATGAGTCGGGAGACCCAGTACTTC | TRBV19 | NA | TRBJ2-5 | NA
CASSEEGRINSPLHF | TGTGCCAGCAGTGAGGAGGGGAGGATTAATTCACCCCTCCACTTT | TRBV25-1 | NA | TRBJ1-6 | NA
CASSDSAGEPPSSYNEQFF | TGTGCCAGCAGTGACTCGGCGGGGGAGCCCCCGAGCTCCTACAATGAGCAGTTCTTC | TRBV6-4 | TRBD2 | TRBJ2-1 | NA
CASSQGGGEAFF | TGCGCCAGCAGCCAAGGGGGGGGTGAAGCTTTCTTT | TRBV4-1 | NA | TRBJ1-1 | NA
CASSPPTGGNTEAFF | TGTGCCAGCAGCCCCCCTACGGGAGGGAACACTGAAGCTTTCTTT | TRBV7-4 | NA | TRBJ1-1 | NA
CASSGTGVYEQYF | TGTGCCAGTAGTGGGACAGGGGTCTACGAGCAGTACTTC | TRBV19 | TRBD1 | TRBJ2-7 | NA
CASRTIRGSEGQNLWGQNEKLFF | TGTGCCAGCAGAACTATCAGGGGCAGCGAAGGGCAGAATTTGTGGGGGCAGAATGAAAAACTGTTTTTT | TRBV28 | NA | TRBJ1-4 | NA
CASSLVGTGPEHASYEQYF | TGTGCCAGCAGCTTGGTAGGGACAGGACCTGAACACGCTAGCTACGAGCAGTACTTC | TRBV5-5 | TRBD1 | TRBJ2-7 | NA
CATSRARSSYEQYF | TGTGCCACCAGCAGAGCCCGGAGCTCCTACGAGCAGTACTTC | TRBV15 | NA | TRBJ2-7 | once
CAISEISATPGNTIYF | TGTGCCATCAGTGAGATAAGCGCAACCCCTGGAAACACCATATATTTT | TRBV10-3 | NA | TRBJ1-3 | NA
CASINQAGGRPGNEQYF | TGTGCCAGCATCAATCAGGCGGGGGGGCGCCCGGGGAATGAGCAGTACTTC | TRBV28 | TRBD2 | TRBJ2-7 | NA
CASSPRDRGAEAFF | TGTGCCAGCAGCCCCCGGGACAGGGGCGCTGAAGCTTTCTTT | TRBV7-9 | TRBD1 | TRBJ1-1 | few
CASSLNTQETQYF | TGTGCCAGCAGTTTGAACACACAAGAGACCCAGTACTTC | TRBV27 | NA | TRBJ2-5 | NA
CASSLDSGGANTGELFF | TGTGCCAGCAGCTTAGACAGCGGGGGGGCCAACACCGGGGAGCTGTTTTTT | TRBV11-2 | TRBD2 | TRBJ2-2 | NA
CASSQDLCREGQGLDRGANVLTF | TGTGCCAGCAGCCAAGATCTGTGCCGAGAGGGACAGGGGCTTGACAGGGGGGCCAACGTCCTGACTTTC | TRBV14 | TRBD1 | TRBJ2-6 | NA
CASSLASGGSYNEQFF | TGTGCCAGCAGCTTAGCTAGCGGGGGCTCTTACAATGAGCAGTTCTTC | TRBV11-2 | TRBD2 | TRBJ2-1 | NA
CASSLHPGQGLNF | TGTGCCAGCAGCTTACATCCGGGACAGGGTCTTAATTTT | TRBV7-2 | TRBD1 | TRBJ2-3 | once
CASSPQGGDTQYF | TGTGCCAGCAGCCCACAGGGGGGGGATACGCAGTATTTT | TRBV5-8 | NA | TRBJ2-3 | NA
CAISVSRGNRPLHF | TGTGCCATCAGTGTTTCCAGGGGAAACCGACCCCTCCACTTT | TRBV10-3 | NA | TRBJ1-6 | NA
CASSRQETGLGGANEKLFF | TGCGCCAGCAGCCGCCAAGAGACGGGATTAGGTGGGGCTAATGAAAAACTGTTTTTT | TRBV4-1 | NA | TRBJ1-4 | NA
CATSSSGGQGANEQYF | TGTGCCACCAGCAGTAGCGGCGGACAGGGGGCAAACGAGCAGTACTTC | TRBV15 | TRBD1 | TRBJ2-7 | once
CASSLALLWAGGRDTGELFF | TGTGCCAGCAGCTTAGCCCTCCTCTGGGCGGGGGGGCGGGACACCGGGGAGCTGTTTTTT | TRBV7-6 | TRBD2 | TRBJ2-2 | NA
CASSPGDRLQGRAVSPQHF | TGTGCCAGCAGCCCAGGGGACCGATTACAGGGCCGGGCGGTCAGCCCCCAGCATTTT | TRBV11-2 | NA | TRBJ1-5 | NA
CSASRGTEAFF | TGCAGTGCTAGTCGGGGGACTGAAGCTTTCTTT | TRBV20-1 | NA | TRBJ1-1 | NA
CAISLTGTTRRPHEQYF | TGTGCCATCAGTCTTACGGGGACAACGCGTAGACCCCACGAGCAGTACTTC | TRBV10-3 | NA | TRBJ2-7 | NA
CASSKSGYGYEQYF | TGTGCCAGCAGCAAAAGCGGGTATGGCTACGAGCAGTACTTC | TRBV21-1 | NA | TRBJ2-7 | NA
CASSLRSQTGEVYEQYF | TGTGCCAGCAGCTTGAGGTCTCAGACAGGGGAAGTGTACGAGCAGTACTTC | TRBV5-5 | TRBD1 | TRBJ2-7 | NA
CASFRWGHLGYGYTF | TGTGCCAGCTTCCGATGGGGGCACCTCGGCTATGGCTACACCTTC | TRBV6-1 | NA | TRBJ1-2 | few
CASSASHLGTGSTDEQFF | TGTGCCAGCAGCGCATCCCATCTGGGGACAGGGAGCACCGATGAGCAGTTCTTC | TRBV9 | TRBD1 | TRBJ2-1 | NA
CASSLEEQGARTGELFF | TGTGCCAGCAGCTTAGAAGAACAGGGGGCAAGGACCGGGGAGCTGTTTTTT | TRBV7-2 | TRBD1 | TRBJ2-2 | few
CATAGNRRLFYGYTF | TGTGCCACCGCTGGGAACAGGCGGTTATTCTATGGCTACACCTTC | TRBV19 | NA | TRBJ1-2 | NA
CAWVTRPPGRQNTEAFF | TGTGCCTGGGTTACTCGTCCGCCGGGAAGACAGAACACTGAAGCTTTCTTT | TRBV30 | NA | TRBJ1-1 | few
CASSLVAGYGYTF | TGTGCCAGCAGCTTAGTGGCGGGCTATGGCTACACCTTC | TRBV7-8 | NA | TRBJ1-2 | NA
CASSLAGGRTDTQYF | TGTGCCAGCAGCTTGGCGGGGGGGCGGACAGATACGCAGTATTTT | TRBV5-4 | TRBD2 | TRBJ2-3 | NA
CASSQDTECCEETQYF | TGCGCCAGCAGCCAAGATACTGAATGTTGCGAAGAGACCCAGTACTTC | TRBV4-1 | NA | TRBJ2-5 | NA
CASKKGGDRYGYTF | TGTGCCAGTAAAAAGGGGGGGGACCGGTATGGCTACACCTTC | TRBV19 | NA | TRBJ1-2 | NA